Listed below are T cell receptor beta chains from one sample, sequenced in a study of T cell repertoires in aging, cancer and after chemotherapy. TCRdb independently ran MiXCR on the multiplex PCR reads; one entry per CDR3 protein. This sample yields 6,000 to 8,000 distinct CDR3 sequences, of which just under 30% are seen a single time; approximately 6.3% belongs to the top ten. The sample comprised blood. These TCRs come from a human donor in good health. CDR3s leave out the opening cysteine and the closing phenylalanine or tryptophan. Fields, in order: V gene, J gene, CDR3 protein.

TRBV12-3/TRBV12-4,TRBJ1-2,ASRGTDNYGYT
TRBV20-1,TRBJ1-5,SAPSARGNQPQH
TRBV6-5,TRBJ2-5,ASSYTGGNQETQY
TRBV5-4,TRBJ2-2,ASSSRTGTLTGELF
TRBV5-6,TRBJ1-1,ASSSSGTAF
TRBV7-9,TRBJ2-7,ASSLGRDEQY
TRBV18,TRBJ1-5,ASSPKGYSNQPQH
TRBV5-1,TRBJ2-2,ASSPRPDAGELF
TRBV11-3,TRBJ2-1,ASRKLQGRVVNEQF
TRBV28,TRBJ2-1,ASTQSTSRRRTYNEQF
TRBV6-5,TRBJ2-1,ASSRDRSSYNEQF
TRBV19,TRBJ2-5,ASSIGDPGETQY
TRBV11-1,TRBJ2-2,ASSPDRGGNTGELF
TRBV6-1,TRBJ2-7,ASSYQGREQY
TRBV7-2,TRBJ2-3,ASSPYTDTQY
TRBV27,TRBJ2-7,ASSQTRGTVPYEQY
TRBV27,TRBJ2-3,ASTGLTSTDTQY
TRBV19,TRBJ1-1,ASSKGFSRNTEAF
TRBV19,TRBJ2-1,ATVAGTGAYNEQF
TRBV11-1,TRBJ2-2,ASSSGPERTGELF
TRBV6-6,TRBJ2-5,ARGGQGSFKNQY
TRBV10-3,TRBJ2-6,AISPRQGTSSGANVLT
TRBV11-3,TRBJ1-2,ASSPSPGTGEGYGYT
TRBV20-1,TRBJ2-3,SCTRHTSTDTQY
TRBV19,TRBJ1-4,ASSNPTGGGEKLF
TRBV15,TRBJ1-1,ATSRGGSKTEAF
TRBV5-1,TRBJ1-1,ASSFTQVPSSEAF
TRBV5-1,TRBJ2-1,ASSPQGRFNYNEQF